The 6 T cell receptor beta chains given below trace back to one sample, sequenced in a study of T cell responses to AZD1222 COVID-19 vaccine. Method: immunoSEQ multiplex PCR; TCRdb's copy keeps in-frame clones and lacks some. The data show 100,000 to 150,000 clones, with approximately 90% seen just once and 1.3% to 1.5% held by the top ten. The starting material was peripheral blood, obtained on day 0 of AZD1222 vaccination. The receptor source for this set is an adult in good health.

This clone was picked up a small number of times. The chain joins TRBV9 to TRBJ2-7; TRBD2 agrees at 12 bases. With 0 bases clipped from V and 2 bases from J, the junction kept 3 bases outside the gene matches. This CDR3 comprises 16 residues. Germline V lookup: CDR1 SGDLS, CDR2 YYNGEE. As DNA, the CDR3 is TGTGCCAGCAGCGTAGGCCCTAGCGGGGGGGCCTACGAGCAGTACTTC. Protein: CASSVGPSGGAYEQYF.

This chain joins TRBV28 and TRBJ1-1; D unresolved. In germline, CDR1 is MDHEN, CDR2 SYDVKM. V lost 5 bases and J 0 bases, leaving 7 bases between the germline ends. The CDR3 has 13 residues. CDR3 sequence reads: CASSAQMNTEAFF. The DNA for the CDR3 is TGTGCCAGCAGTGCGCAAATGAACACTGAAGCTTTCTTT.

The gene calls are TRBV21-1 and TRBJ2-5; TRBD2 is the table's D call, not checked against the DNA. TRBV21-1 is flagged as a pseudogene. CDR3 length: 15 amino acids. The CDR3 DNA follows: TGTGCCAGCAGCAAAGAGACTTTCCTCCAAGAGACCCAGTACTTC. It yields the protein CASSKETFLQETQYF.

The chain is built from TRBV5-5 and TRBJ1-2; tentative D call: TRBD1 (5 bases). The germline CDR1 and CDR2 sequences are SGHKS and YYEKEE (reference sequence). With 0 bases removed from V and 6 bases from J, the gap between germline ends came to 15 bases. The CDR3 spans 15 residues. Here the CDR3 reads CASSLGPGTSDGYTF. The CDR3 nucleotides are TGTGCCAGCAGCTTGGGCCCCGGGACGAGTGATGGCTACACCTTC.

The V and J genes are TRBV13 and TRBJ2-1; TRBD1 aligns across 8 bases. This CDR3 is built from 15 residues. Germline V gene data show CDR1 as PRHDT and CDR2 as FYEKMQ (reference sequence). V was clipped by 5 bases and J by 7 bases; unmatched bases: 10. This chain's CDR3 is CASSAPQGARNEQFF. The DNA of the CDR3 is TGTGCCAGCAGCGCCCCCCAGGGGGCGAGGAATGAGCAGTTCTTC.

The chain joins TRBV4-3 to TRBJ1-2; no firm D call. The CDR3 has 13 amino acids. The V end was cut by 0 bases, the J end by 13 bases, with 15 bases between. CDR1 and CDR2 (germline): LGHNA, YSLEER. For the CDR3, the DNA is TGCGCCAGCAGCCAAGAAAATCCAGTGGTGTTCACCTTC. It yields the protein CASSQENPVVFTF.